A selection of T cell receptor beta chains follows, all from one sample in a study of glioma-infiltrating T cells after dendritic cell vaccination. The data were produced by immunoSEQ multiplex PCR, yet TCRdb's version contains in-frame clones alone and is incomplete. The sample consists of roughly 87,000 clones, roughly 87% of them appearing once. The sample was blood, taken after dendritic cell vaccination. The receptors were sampled from a human donor with glioblastoma. CDR3s include the opening cysteine and the closing phenylalanine or tryptophan. A D gene is named only where the DNA matches it firmly. The size entry is marked missing in some rows and otherwise reads once, few, many or a size class.

j_gene: TRBJ2-3; v_gene: TRBV6-1; d_gene: TRBD2; abundance: .; CDR3aa: CASSEGLAGGGPDTQYF; CDR3nt: TGTGCCAGCAGTGAAGGGCTAGCGGGGGGAGGGCCAGATACGCAGTATTTT
j_gene: TRBJ2-3; v_gene: TRBV30; d_gene: .; abundance: .; CDR3aa: CAWRDSGYTDTQYF; CDR3nt: TGTGCCTGGAGGGACAGCGGATACACAGATACGCAGTATTTT
j_gene: TRBJ1-4; v_gene: TRBV5-1; d_gene: .; abundance: .; CDR3aa: CASRFNQGTEKLFF; CDR3nt: TGCGCCAGCAGATTTAACCAGGGTACCGAAAAACTGTTTTTT
j_gene: TRBJ2-7; v_gene: TRBV19; d_gene: .; abundance: .; CDR3aa: CASSIGGHGNYEQYF; CDR3nt: TGTGCCAGTAGTATTGGGGGACACGGAAACTACGAGCAGTACTTC
j_gene: TRBJ1-1; v_gene: TRBV6-5; d_gene: .; abundance: medium-sized; CDR3aa: CASSYSEVTEAFF; CDR3nt: TGTGCCAGCAGTTACTCAGAGGTCACTGAAGCTTTCTTT
j_gene: TRBJ2-1; v_gene: TRBV5-1; d_gene: .; abundance: .; CDR3aa: CASSLDWGRDNEQFF; CDR3nt: TGCGCCAGCAGCCTGGACTGGGGGCGCGACAATGAGCAGTTCTTC
j_gene: TRBJ1-1; v_gene: TRBV5-1; d_gene: TRBD1; abundance: .; CDR3aa: CASSGMGTGDTEAFF; CDR3nt: TGCGCCAGCAGCGGGATGGGGACAGGGGATACTGAAGCTTTCTTT
j_gene: TRBJ2-2; v_gene: TRBV19; d_gene: TRBD1; abundance: .; CDR3aa: CASSRGQGASTGELFF; CDR3nt: TGTGCCAGTAGCCGGGGACAGGGGGCGAGCACCGGGGAGCTGTTTTTT
j_gene: TRBJ2-2; v_gene: TRBV6-6; d_gene: .; abundance: once; CDR3aa: CASSTPPGENGELFF; CDR3nt: TGTGCCAGCAGTACCCCCCCAGGGGAGAACGGGGAGCTGTTTTTT
j_gene: TRBJ1-3; v_gene: TRBV9; d_gene: .; abundance: .; CDR3aa: CASSVGPVNRVTGNTIYF; CDR3nt: TGTGCCAGCAGCGTAGGGCCCGTTAACAGGGTAACTGGAAACACCATATATTTT
j_gene: TRBJ1-2; v_gene: TRBV5-1; d_gene: TRBD1; abundance: .; CDR3aa: CASSPNGGQGYDGYTF; CDR3nt: TGCGCCAGCAGCCCGAATGGGGGACAGGGTTACGATGGCTACACCTTT
j_gene: TRBJ2-1; v_gene: TRBV7-3; d_gene: TRBD1; abundance: .; CDR3aa: CASSSGQAGNEQFF; CDR3nt: TGTGCCAGCAGCTCGGGACAGGCGGGGAATGAGCAGTTCTTC
j_gene: TRBJ2-4; v_gene: TRBV7-3; d_gene: TRBD1; abundance: .; CDR3aa: CASSLTGQQNIQYF; CDR3nt: TGTGCCAGCAGCTTAACGGGACAGCAAAACATTCAGTACTTC
j_gene: TRBJ1-1; v_gene: TRBV11-2; d_gene: .; abundance: .; CDR3aa: CASSLEKIGWQEDTEAFF; CDR3nt: TGTGCCAGCAGCTTAGAAAAGATAGGGTGGCAGGAGGACACTGAAGCTTTCTTT
j_gene: TRBJ1-6; v_gene: TRBV6-1; d_gene: .; abundance: .; CDR3aa: CASNLSVSPLHF; CDR3nt: TGTGCCAGCAACTTGAGCGTTTCACCCCTCCACTTT
j_gene: TRBJ2-7; v_gene: TRBV2; d_gene: TRBD1; abundance: once; CDR3aa: CASSEALGRGSSYEQYF; CDR3nt: TGTGCCAGCAGTGAAGCTTTGGGCAGGGGGTCGTCCTACGAGCAGTACTTC
j_gene: TRBJ2-3; v_gene: TRBV27; d_gene: TRBD2; abundance: .; CDR3aa: CASSLGGVGTQYF; CDR3nt: TGTGCCAGCAGTTTGGGAGGGGTAGGTACGCAGTATTTT
j_gene: TRBJ1-1; v_gene: TRBV5-1; d_gene: TRBD1; abundance: .; CDR3aa: CASKGATEAFF; CDR3nt: TGCGCCAGCAAGGGGGCCACTGAAGCTTTCTTT
j_gene: TRBJ1-2; v_gene: TRBV7-2; d_gene: TRBD1; abundance: .; CDR3aa: CASSYLQGARSGYTF; CDR3nt: TGTGCCAGCAGCTATTTGCAGGGGGCGCGGAGCGGCTACACCTTC
j_gene: TRBJ1-6; v_gene: TRBV7-3; d_gene: .; abundance: .; CDR3aa: CASSLEGGVSPLHF; CDR3nt: TGTGCCAGCAGCTTAGAGGGTGGAGTTTCACCCCTCCACTTT
j_gene: TRBJ2-7; v_gene: TRBV7-9; d_gene: TRBD2; abundance: once; CDR3aa: CASSLAASGAYEQYF; CDR3nt: TGTGCCAGCAGCTTAGCCGCTAGCGGGGCCTACGAGCAGTACTTC
j_gene: TRBJ2-3; v_gene: TRBV30; d_gene: .; abundance: .; CDR3aa: CAWEGDGTDTQYF; CDR3nt: TGTGCCTGGGAGGGGGATGGCACAGATACGCAGTATTTT
j_gene: TRBJ1-2; v_gene: TRBV4-3; d_gene: TRBD1; abundance: .; CDR3aa: CASSQVTGGANYGYTF; CDR3nt: TGCGCCAGCAGCCAAGTGACAGGGGGCGCGAACTATGGCTACACCTTC
j_gene: TRBJ2-7; v_gene: TRBV6-5; d_gene: .; abundance: .; CDR3aa: CASSYVPDSLGSEQYF; CDR3nt: TGTGCCAGCAGTTACGTCCCGGACTCACTGGGGTCCGAGCAGTACTTC
j_gene: TRBJ1-2; v_gene: TRBV6-5; d_gene: TRBD1; abundance: .; CDR3aa: CASSYTRTGGGYGYTF; CDR3nt: TGTGCCAGCAGTTACACTAGGACAGGGGGCGGCTATGGCTACACCTTC
j_gene: TRBJ1-1; v_gene: TRBV10-3; d_gene: .; abundance: .; CDR3aa: CAIRAPNTEAFF; CDR3nt: TGTGCCATCAGGGCCCCTAACACTGAAGCTTTCTTT
j_gene: TRBJ2-2; v_gene: TRBV5-1; d_gene: .; abundance: once; CDR3aa: CASSLAPQLTVSNTGELFF; CDR3nt: TGCGCCAGCAGCTTGGCCCCGCAGTTGACAGTCTCGAACACCGGGGAGCTGTTTTTT
j_gene: TRBJ2-2; v_gene: TRBV5-1; d_gene: .; abundance: once; CDR3aa: CASSLERGTNTGELFF; CDR3nt: TGCGCCAGCAGCTTGGAACGGGGGACGAACACCGGGGAGCTGTTTTTT
j_gene: TRBJ2-2; v_gene: TRBV9; d_gene: .; abundance: .; CDR3aa: CASSVTGGTTGELFF; CDR3nt: TGTGCCAGCAGCGTTACCGGGGGGACAACCGGGGAGCTGTTTTTT
j_gene: TRBJ2-1; v_gene: TRBV2; d_gene: TRBD2; abundance: .; CDR3aa: CASKRLAGGDEQFF; CDR3nt: TGTGCCAGCAAGAGGCTAGCGGGGGGCGATGAGCAGTTCTTC
j_gene: TRBJ2-3; v_gene: TRBV29-1; d_gene: .; abundance: .; CDR3aa: CSASDSTDTQYF; CDR3nt: TGCAGCGCCTCAGATAGCACAGATACGCAGTATTTT
j_gene: TRBJ1-2; v_gene: TRBV28; d_gene: TRBD1; abundance: .; CDR3aa: CASSGDSPAGYGYTF; CDR3nt: TGTGCCAGCAGTGGGGACAGCCCGGCGGGCTATGGCTACACCTTC
j_gene: TRBJ2-3; v_gene: TRBV10-3; d_gene: TRBD2; abundance: once; CDR3aa: CAISESGSGGVDTQYF; CDR3nt: TGTGCCATCAGTGAGTCAGGTAGCGGGGGTGTGGATACGCAGTATTTT
j_gene: TRBJ1-1; v_gene: TRBV5-1; d_gene: TRBD1; abundance: .; CDR3aa: CASSLPGTGDMVAFF; CDR3nt: TGCGCCAGCAGCCTGCCCGGGACAGGGGACATGGTGGCTTTCTTT
j_gene: TRBJ1-5; v_gene: TRBV27; d_gene: .; abundance: .; CDR3aa: CASSGSLTGVNQPQHF; CDR3nt: TGTGCCAGCAGCGGCTCGCTGACAGGTGTCAATCAGCCCCAGCATTTT
j_gene: TRBJ1-2; v_gene: TRBV4-1; d_gene: TRBD1; abundance: .; CDR3aa: CASSQGEEGAGGYTF; CDR3nt: TGCGCCAGCAGCCAAGGGGAGGAGGGGGCAGGGGGCTACACCTTC
j_gene: TRBJ2-7; v_gene: TRBV19; d_gene: TRBD1; abundance: .; CDR3aa: CASSIAGQAYEQYF; CDR3nt: TGTGCCAGTAGTATTGCGGGACAGGCCTACGAGCAGTACTTC
j_gene: TRBJ1-1; v_gene: TRBV5-1; d_gene: .; abundance: .; CDR3aa: CASSLGWDNEAFF; CDR3nt: TGCGCCAGCAGCTTGGGGTGGGACAATGAAGCTTTCTTT
j_gene: TRBJ2-2; v_gene: TRBV11-2; d_gene: TRBD1; abundance: .; CDR3aa: CASSLDQRDSRNTGELFF; CDR3nt: TGTGCCAGCAGCTTAGATCAGAGGGACAGTCGTAACACCGGGGAGCTGTTTTTT
j_gene: TRBJ1-6; v_gene: TRBV2; d_gene: .; abundance: .; CDR3aa: CASCPQGQHGSPLHF; CDR3nt: TGTGCCAGCTGTCCCCAGGGGCAACATGGTTCACCCCTCCACTTT